This TCR beta chain was observed in a study of regulatory T cells in long-lasting Graves disease. Arm-PCR with iRepertoire HTBI primers amplified the CDR3 regions for these TCR beta libraries. In the authors' methods: Segment identification across samples yielded some 63 TRBV and 12 to 15 TRBJ segments. TCRdb passed the multiplex PCR reads through MiXCR, listing each CDR3 protein once. The V and J calls shown here were made by TCRdb, not taken from the authors' results. The repertoire holds about 500,000 distinct CDR3 sequences, with roughly 16% as singletons. This clonotype was seen repeatedly, ten times or more. Its antigen is not known. The CDR3 covers 12 residues. Trimming took off 0 bases at V and 9 bases at J, with 8 bases between the two ends. Germline assignment: CDR1 SGHNT and CDR2 YENEEA. Overall study results and limits: Persistent Graves' patients showed less TCR diversity than newly diagnosed ones.

Indicated time point: newly diagnosed GD, antithyroid drugs for less than 3 months. The TCR library was prepared using RNA isolated from PBMCs. These sequences were also reported in another study, on T cells in Graves' hyperthyroidism and ophthalmopathy. That work contributes: Initially, a first-round RT-PCR of the TCR CDR3 employed the HTBI primer set.

V usage is TRBV11-3 and J usage is TRBJ1-1; no definite D call. Material: peripheral blood mononuclear cells (PBMCs), obtained at new diagnosis, from a patient treated with antithyroid drugs. The receptor's source is a man aged 35-49 years with Graves disease. In DNA, the CDR3 is TGTGCCAGCAGCTTAGAAGGGAAAAAAGCTTTCTTT. Amino acids: CASSLEGKKAFF.